The clone carrying this T cell receptor beta chain was picked up a small number of times. Its antigen is unknown. This entry belongs to a study of shared clonotypes between healthy human individuals. Study-level information: Three plates were used per donor for CD4 naive, three for CD4 memory, two for CD8 naive and one for CD8 memory. Study-wide points: What limited the represented genetic and exposure-history diversity was the small number of donors. Estimated richness values were generally larger in naive subsets than in memory subsets.

The V gene's germline CDR1 is MGHRA and CDR2 YSYEKL. The V end was cut by 0 bases, the J end by 6 bases, with 18 bases between. This CDR3 is 16 amino acids long. Assay: immunoSEQ multiplex PCR; the TCRdb copy retains only in-frame clones and omits some. The sample holds 980,000 or so clones, 70% to 85% seen once. The chain uses TRBV4-1 and TRBJ2-7; D gene unclear. Sequenced material: memory CD4+ T cells sorted from blood. As for subset: CD45RA-negative fraction. This receptor was obtained from a man aged 18 to 30 in good health. CDR3 coding DNA: TGCGCCAGCAGCCAAGATTCGGTCCCAACTTCCCGCGAGCAGTACTTC. Its translation: CASSQDSVPTSREQYF.